Here is one T cell receptor beta chain with its context. The data derive from a study of OX40 agonist ivuxolimab in advanced cancers. On the study more broadly: Dose-escalation patients suffered from hepatocellular carcinoma, melanoma, renal cell or head and neck cancer.

Measured with immunoSEQ multiplex PCR; TCRdb has only the in-frame clones, and not every one. Of around 20,000 clones in the sample, about 82% are singletons; the top ten hold roughly a quarter. Per germline, CDR1 MGHDK and CDR2 SYGVNS. Trimming removed 3 bases at V and 3 bases at J, with 15 bases between. CDR3 size: 15 residues. The sequence came from an adult with an advanced solid tumor such as melanoma, head and neck, liver or kidney cancer. Sequenced material: CD4+ or CD8+ T cells sorted from blood, taken in a trial of the OX40 agonist ivuxolimab. The chain recombines TRBV25-1 with TRBJ2-7; possible D gene TRBD1, 5 bases. The CDR3 DNA sequence: TGTGCCAGCAGTGACCCCTCGGACAAGTTCTACGAGCAGTACTTC. The encoded protein is CASSDPSDKFYEQYF.